This T cell receptor (beta chain) was identified during a study of T cell changes during pregnancy in multiple sclerosis. The germline V gene encodes CDR1 SEHNR and CDR2 FQNEAQ (reference sequence). The CDR3 loop spans 16 amino acids. Trimming cost V 5 bases and J 9 bases; bases outside gene matches: 8. The data were produced by immunoSEQ multiplex PCR, yet TCRdb's version contains in-frame clones alone and is incomplete. The sample records tens of thousands of clones, 93% being singletons. The sequencing used CD8+ T cells from peripheral blood mononuclear cells, collected in the third trimester of pregnancy. This TCR was sampled from a female donor with multiple sclerosis, enrolled in a pregnancy study. J is TRBJ2-1 and V is TRBV7-9, with TRBD2 identical over 15 bases. The CDR3 DNA is TGTGCCAGCAGCCCACGGACTAGCGGGAGGGCGGTTGAGCAGTTCTTC. Its translation: CASSPRTSGRAVEQFF.